The 22 T cell receptor beta chains in this list originate from one sample, sequenced in a study of blood T cell repertoires in COVID-19 (dated by TCRdb to the early 2020s). Receptor amplification or capture employed the immunoSEQ multiplex PCR assay. Here the immuneACCESS table is served through TCRdb, limited to in-frame sequences with V and J called. Missing clones are a known gap in these copies; in checked studies unresolved V genes cover under half, and the rest lacks a known reason. This sample comprises fewer than 300,000 clones, roughly 85% of them detected only once. 3.1% of the sample rests with the top ten. Specimen: peripheral blood. Receptors were obtained from a young woman with acute or convalescent COVID-19.

The rearrangement joins TRBV19 to TRBJ2-7, with TRBD2 matching over 8 bases. CDR1 LNHDA and CDR2 SQIVND come from the germline V gene (reference sequence). V gave up 6 bases and J gave up 2 bases; unmatched junction bases: 9. The CDR3 contains 15 residues. CDR3 in DNA: TGTGCCAGTAGCGTCGGGGGGGGGAACACCTACGAGCAGTACTTC. Translating gives CASSVGGGNTYEQYF.

This chain links TRBV24-1 with TRBJ2-1; 15 bases are a match to TRBD2. Germline CDR1 and CDR2: KGHDR and SFDVKD. The junction had 7 bases not matched to a gene; V was cut back by 2 bases and J by 12 bases. This CDR3 has 16 amino acids. In nucleotides, the CDR3 is TGTGCCACCAGTGATTCAAGGACTAGCGGGAGGGGCCGGCAGTTCTTC. Translation gives CATSDSRTSGRGRQFF.

This clone showed up just a few times. The V call is TRBV7-2, the J call TRBJ2-1; the D gene is possibly TRBD2 (5 bases). Germline values: CDR1 SGHTA, CDR2 FQGNSA. Trimming stripped 3 bases from V and 7 bases from J, with 10 bases between. This CDR3 has 13 amino acids. The CDR3 reads CASSLGSRNEQFF. CDR3 bases: TGTGCCAGCAGCTTGGGGAGCAGGAATGAGCAGTTCTTC.

The chain is built from TRBV3-1 (or the pseudogene TRBV3-2) and TRBJ1-4; D is possibly TRBD1 (6 bases). Germline values: CDR1 LGHDT, CDR2 YNNKEL (reference sequence). Trimming took 4 bases from V and 10 from J, leaving 7 bases between them. The CDR3 contains 11 residues. CDR3 nucleotide sequence: TGTGCCAGCAGCCTGGACAGAAAACTGTTTTTT. It encodes CASSLDRKLFF.

This chain links TRBV12-5 with TRBJ2-2, with 11 bases identical to TRBD2. V shed 5 bases and J 2 bases; nucleotides not matched to a gene: 7. Germline CDR1 and CDR2: LGHNT and FRNRAP. CDR3 length: 17 residues. The CDR3 DNA reads as TGTGCTAGTGGTGCGCCTAGCGGGAGGCCTAACACCGGGGAGCTGTTTTTT. Protein sequence: CASGAPSGRPNTGELFF.

The chain recombines TRBV5-4 with TRBJ2-1; 7 bases are a match to TRBD2. The length of the CDR3 is 15 residues. The germline V gene encodes CDR1 SGHNT and CDR2 YYREEE (reference sequence). V gave up 4 bases and J gave up 2 bases; unmatched junction bases: 6. CDR3 DNA: TGTGCCAGCAGCGACGATCTAGCGGCCTACAATGAGCAGTTCTTC. It specifies CASSDDLAAYNEQFF.

For the CDR3, the DNA is TGTGCCAGCAGCTTCAGAGGGGGCATTACCACTGAAGCTTTCTTT. Translation: CASSFRGGITTEAFF. The rearrangement links TRBV7-2 to TRBJ1-1; 7 nucleotides match TRBD1. The CDR3 runs 15 residues. V dropped 3 bases and J dropped 4; count of bases not matched to a gene: 8. The germline CDR1 and CDR2 sequences are SGHTA and FQGNSA.

J is TRBJ2-1 and V is TRBV29-1; D possibly corresponds to TRBD1 (5 bases). CDR3 length: 14 residues. Germline CDR1 is SQVTM and CDR2 is ANQGSEA. V lost 7 bases and J lost 7, with 20 bases in between. As DNA, the CDR3 is TGCAGCGCCGACTCTAACCCGGCAGGGAATGAGCAGTTCTTC. The encoded protein is CSADSNPAGNEQFF.

The gene calls are TRBV30 and TRBJ2-3, with D possibly TRBD1 on 5 matching bases. Per the germline V gene, CDR1 is GTSNPN and CDR2 is SVGIG (reference sequence). Trimming cost V 3 bases and J 2 bases, with 18 bases left between them. The CDR3 consists of 16 residues. DNA for the CDR3: TGTGCCTGGAGGATACCTGGGGCCTTTTACACAGATACGCAGTATTTT. Translated, it gives CAWRIPGAFYTDTQYF. Full variable domain (remainder filled in from reference TRBV30 and TRBJ2-3): SQTIHQWPATLVQPVGSPLSLECTVEGTSNPNLYWYRQAAGRGLQLLFYSVGIGQISSEVPQNLSASRPQDRQFILSSKKLLLSDSGFYLCAWRIPGAFYTDTQYFGPGTRLTVL.

The V and J genes are TRBV5-5 and TRBJ1-3, with unresolved D. The V end lost 1 base, the J end lost 0 bases, and 8 bases lay between the germline ends. The V gene's germline CDR1 is SGHKS and CDR2 YYEKEE (reference sequence). The CDR3 covers 15 residues. CDR3 residues: CASSLTALSGNTIYF. CDR3 DNA sequence: TGTGCCAGCAGCTTGACAGCTCTCTCTGGAAACACCATATATTTT.

The CDR3 nucleotides read TGTGCCAGCAGTTACCACTCAGGGGAACTGACAGATACGCAGTATTTT. It encodes CASSYHSGELTDTQYF. The chain couples TRBV6-5 to TRBJ2-3, with TRBD1 as a possible D gene (6 bases). Trimming stripped 2 bases from V and 3 bases from J, with 15 bases between. Germline CDR1 and CDR2: MNHEY and SVGAGI. CDR3 length: 16 amino acids.

This clone was detected once. This sequence joins TRBV5-4 and TRBJ1-1; a possible D gene is TRBD1 (6 bases). The CDR3 runs 14 residues. Germline V gives CDR1 SGHNT, CDR2 YYREEE (reference sequence). The V end was cut by 4 bases, the J end by 3 bases, with 13 bases between. This chain's CDR3 is CASSDATGDTEAFF. DNA for the CDR3: TGTGCCAGCAGCGATGCGACAGGCGACACTGAAGCTTTCTTT.

The V gene is TRBV28, the J gene TRBJ1-1, with D maybe TRBD1 (5 bases). From germline, CDR1 is MDHEN and CDR2 SYDVKM. The CDR3 extends over 15 amino acids. With 6 bases removed from V and 0 bases from J, the gap between germline ends came to 14 bases. The CDR3 spells CASSFSTDMNTEAFF. Written as DNA, the CDR3 is TGTGCCAGCAGCTTCTCGACGGACATGAACACTGAAGCTTTCTTT.

For the CDR3, the DNA is TGTGCCACCGTCGCAGGGGTTAGTAGCAATCAGCCCCAGCATTTT. It translates to CATVAGVSSNQPQHF. V usage is TRBV15 and J usage is TRBJ1-5; D may be TRBD1 (6 bases). This CDR3 is built from 15 residues. V was cut by 8 bases and J by 0 bases, with 14 bases left in between. Per the germline V gene, CDR1 is LNHNV and CDR2 is YYDKDF (reference sequence).

The CDR3 coding sequence is TGTGCCAGCAGTTACGGACAGATCTATGGCTACACCTTC. Amino acid sequence: CASSYGQIYGYTF. The V gene is TRBV6-5, the J gene TRBJ1-2, with D possibly TRBD1 on 6 matching bases. CDR3 length: 13 amino acids. Germline CDR1 and CDR2: MNHEY and SVGAGI. V lost 2 bases to trimming and J lost 4 bases, with 8 bases between them.

This chain links TRBV5-5 with TRBJ2-5; D perhaps matches TRBD2 (6 bases). The length of the CDR3 is 16 residues. V lost 4 bases, J lost 1 base, and 17 bases lay in between. The germline gives CDR1 SGHKS, CDR2 YYEKEE (reference sequence). CDR3 nucleotides: TGTGCCAGCAGCCCGCTCGGCCGGGACTTCCAAGAGACCCAGTACTTC. It encodes CASSPLGRDFQETQYF.

The J gene is TRBJ2-1, the V gene TRBV4-2; 9 nucleotides agree with TRBD1. The CDR3 length is 15 residues. The V and J ends lost 1 base and 9 bases, in that order; junction bases with no gene match: 7. Germline CDR1 and CDR2: LGHNA and YNFKEQ. The CDR3 region is CASSQAGQGIGEQFF. CDR3 bases: TGTGCCAGCAGCCAAGCGGGACAGGGAATAGGTGAGCAGTTCTTC.

This chain joins TRBV3-1 (or the pseudogene TRBV3-2) and TRBJ2-7, with D uncertain. The CDR3 consists of 16 residues. Trimming cost V 0 bases and J 2 bases, with 14 bases left between them. Germline loops: CDR1 LGHDT, CDR2 YNNKEL (reference sequence). The CDR3 sequence is CASSQDVPPRPYEQYF. As DNA, the CDR3 is TGTGCCAGCAGCCAAGATGTCCCGCCGCGTCCCTACGAGCAGTACTTC.

The chain carries TRBV6-2 or TRBV6-3 and TRBJ2-2, with D maybe TRBD1 (7 bases). V was clipped by 6 bases and J by 5 bases, with 19 bases between them. CDR1 and CDR2 from the germline V gene are MNHEY and SVGEGT. The CDR3 is made up of 16 amino acids. CDR3: CASSSPQGEETGELFF. The CDR3, as DNA: TGTGCCAGCAGCTCGCCCCAGGGGGAGGAGACCGGGGAGCTGTTTTTT.

The chain couples TRBV5-8 to TRBJ2-7, with a weak D call TRBD1 (5 bases). The CDR3 is made up of 13 amino acids. Germline V lookup: CDR1 SGHTS, CDR2 YDEGEE. Trimming shortened V by 0 bases and J by 4 bases, and 8 bases separated the two germline ends. CDR3 coding DNA: TGTGCCAGCAGCTTGGCACAGGCATACGAGCAGTACTTC. It translates to CASSLAQAYEQYF.

The chain joins TRBV7-3 to TRBJ2-1, with TRBD2 matching 7 bases. V dropped 0 bases and J dropped 6; count of bases not matched to a gene: 5. Germline assignment: CDR1 SGHTA and CDR2 FQGTGA. The CDR3 spans 15 residues. As DNA, the CDR3 is TGTGCCAGCAGCTTAACGGGAGGGCCCTCCAATGAGCAGTTCTTC. It yields the protein CASSLTGGPSNEQFF. Drawing the rest from reference TRBV7-3 and TRBJ2-1, the complete variable domain is GAGVSQTPSNKVTEKGKYVELRCDPISGHTALYWYRQSLGQGPEFLIYFQGTGAADDSGLPNDRFFAVRPEGSVSTLKIQRTERGDSAVYLCASSLTGGPSNEQFFGPGTRLTVL.

The chain recombines TRBV11-3 with TRBJ1-5; tentatively, D is TRBD1 (6 bases). The germline gives CDR1 SGHNT, CDR2 YENEEA. Trimming took 5 bases from V and 6 from J, leaving 20 bases between them. This CDR3 comprises 16 residues. The CDR3, as DNA: TGTGCCAGCAGCACCCCAAACAGGGTGCGGCGTCAGCCCCAGCATTTT. It translates to CASSTPNRVRRQPQHF.